The 15 T cell receptor beta chains below were found in one sample sequenced in a study of OX40 agonist ivuxolimab in advanced cancers. Assay: immunoSEQ multiplex PCR; the TCRdb copy retains only in-frame clones and omits some. The data show some 90,000 clones, roughly 91% seen once. The sequencing here drew on CD4+ or CD8+ T cells sorted from blood, taken in a trial of the OX40 agonist ivuxolimab. These receptors were collected from an adult with an advanced solid tumor such as melanoma, head and neck, liver or kidney cancer.

A few counts support this clone. V and J are TRBV27 and TRBJ1-6; TRBD1 is a possible D gene (6 bases). V shed 6 bases and J shed 7 bases, with 16 bases lying between them. The CDR3 is 15 residues long. Germline CDR1 MNHEY, CDR2 SMNVEV (reference sequence). The CDR3 DNA reads TGTGCCAGCAGGCCCCAGGGGCGACCAAATTCACCCCTCCACTTT. Amino acid sequence: CASRPQGRPNSPLHF.

This clone occurred once. The V call is TRBV19, the J call TRBJ1-2; 7 bases are shared with TRBD1. The CDR3 is 13 residues long. Looked up from germline, CDR1 is LNHDA and CDR2 is SQIVND (reference sequence). V dropped 5 bases and J dropped 8; count of bases not matched to a gene: 8. In nucleotides, the CDR3 is TGTGCCAGTAGTCTCGACAGGGTCGGAGGCTACACCTTC. Its protein product is CASSLDRVGGYTF.

V gene TRBV30 combines with J gene TRBJ2-7; a possible D gene is TRBD2 (5 bases). The germline V gene encodes CDR1 GTSNPN and CDR2 SVGIG (reference sequence). This CDR3 comprises 13 residues. V dropped 1 base and J dropped 2 bases, with 9 bases sitting between them. The CDR3 loop reads CAWSGSGTYEQYF. CDR3 in DNA: TGTGCCTGGAGTGGGTCGGGGACCTACGAGCAGTACTTC.

The rearrangement joins TRBV5-1 to TRBJ1-2; perhaps TRBD1 as D (6 bases). Germline CDR1 reads SGHRS; CDR2 reads YFSETQ. Trimming took off 4 bases at V and 7 bases at J, with 17 bases between the two ends. The CDR3 consists of 14 residues. The CDR3 nucleotides read TGCGCCAGCAGCCCGCCACAGGGTTCAGGTGGCTACACCTTC. Protein: CASSPPQGSGGYTF.

The chain employs TRBV7-3 and TRBJ1-1; TRBD1 aligns across 7 bases. The ends lost 5 bases at V and 4 bases at J; junction bases unmatched: 16. Germline assignment: CDR1 SGHTA and CDR2 FQGTGA. The CDR3 is 17 residues long. The CDR3 region is CASSPGRGSVGVTEAFF. The CDR3 nucleotides read TGTGCCAGCAGCCCCGGCAGGGGGTCCGTGGGGGTCACTGAAGCTTTCTTT. The whole variable domain, remainder taken from reference TRBV7-3 and TRBJ1-1, is GAGVSQTPSNKVTEKGKYVELRCDPISGHTALYWYRQSLGQGPEFLIYFQGTGAADDSGLPNDRFFAVRPEGSVSTLKIQRTERGDSAVYLCASSPGRGSVGVTEAFFGQGTRLTVV.

The rearrangement links TRBV2 to TRBJ1-5, with no clear D. The V gene lost 3 bases and the J gene lost 3 bases, with 9 bases spanning the gap. The germline V gene encodes CDR1 SNHLY and CDR2 FYNNEI. This CDR3 is built from 14 residues. CDR3 loop: CASSDRSHNQPQHF. CDR3 sequence (DNA): TGTGCCAGCAGTGATCGGTCCCACAATCAGCCCCAGCATTTT. Full variable domain (remainder filled in from reference TRBV2 and TRBJ1-5): EPEVTQTPSHQVTQMGQEVILRCVPISNHLYFYWYRQILGQKVEFLVSFYNNEISEKSEIFDDQFSVERPDGSNFTLKIRSTKLEDSAMYFCASSDRSHNQPQHFGDGTRLSIL.

Comment on this clone: Other DNA sequences of this sample code for an identical CDR3. This chain links TRBV19 with TRBJ1-6; tentative D call: TRBD1 (6 bases). V was trimmed by 4 bases and J by 4 bases, leaving 8 bases between them. The germline V gene encodes CDR1 LNHDA and CDR2 SQIVND (reference sequence). The CDR3 length is 14 residues. CDR3 sequence reads: CASSTGQYNSPLHF. As DNA, the CDR3 is TGTGCCAGTAGTACCGGACAGTATAATTCACCCCTCCACTTT.

The V gene is TRBV10-1, the J gene TRBJ2-5, with 9 bases matching TRBD1. Germline values: CDR1 WNHNN, CDR2 SYGVQD (reference sequence). V lost 6 bases to trimming and J lost 4 bases; unmatched junction nucleotides: 9. CDR3 length: 15 residues. CDR3 sequence: CASRPGQGIGETQYF. For the CDR3, the DNA is TGCGCCAGCAGACCGGGACAGGGTATCGGAGAGACCCAGTACTTC.

For the CDR3, the DNA is TGTGCCAGCAGCTCCCCCGGACACTCTGGAAACACCATATATTTT. It yields the protein CASSSPGHSGNTIYF. V and J are TRBV7-6 and TRBJ1-3; possibly TRBD1 for D (5 bases). CDR3 size: 15 residues. Germline V CDR1 and CDR2: SGHVS, FNYEAQ. With 4 bases removed from V and 0 bases from J, the gap between germline ends came to 10 bases.

V gene TRBV11-2 combines with J gene TRBJ2-1; no reliable D call. V was clipped by 5 bases and J by 5 bases, with 19 bases between them. The CDR3 totals 16 residues. CDR1 SGHAT and CDR2 FQNNGV come from the germline V gene. The CDR3, as DNA: TGTGCCAGCAGCGTGACGCAGTGGACGCCCGACAATGAGCAGTTCTTC. Residues: CASSVTQWTPDNEQFF.

This sequence joins TRBV10-1 and TRBJ2-7; no firm D call. The V end lost 8 bases, the J end lost 1 base, and 9 bases lay between the germline ends. The CDR3 has 12 amino acids. Germline V lookup: CDR1 WNHNN, CDR2 SYGVQD (reference sequence). CDR3 sequence (DNA): TGCGCCAGCGGGAAAGGGTCCTACGAGCAGTACTTC. Residues: CASGKGSYEQYF.

The chain links TRBV2 to TRBJ2-1, with unresolved D. CDR3 size: 15 residues. V was cut by 4 bases and J by 4 bases, with 14 bases left in between. The germline V gene encodes CDR1 SNHLY and CDR2 FYNNEI. CDR3 nucleotide sequence: TGTGCCAGCAGTGTGGAATGGCAGCCATACAATGAGCAGTTCTTC. Amino acid sequence: CASSVEWQPYNEQFF.

This chain links TRBV7-9 with TRBJ1-5; 7 bases map to TRBD1. CDR3 length: 16 amino acids. The germline V gene has CDR1 SEHNR and CDR2 FQNEAQ (reference sequence). J lost 4 bases, V lost 1 base, and 7 bases had no gene match. In DNA, the CDR3 is TGTGCCAGCAGCTTAGAACTAGGGACAGCAAATCAGCCCCAGCATTTT. Protein: CASSLELGTANQPQHF.

The J gene is TRBJ1-5, the V gene TRBV7-2, with 10 bases fitting TRBD1. Germline lookup yields CDR1 SGHTA and CDR2 FQGNSA. With 1 base clipped from V and 2 bases from J, the junction kept 8 bases outside the gene matches. CDR3 length equals 18 residues. The CDR3 nucleotides are TGTGCCAGCAGCTTAGACGGACAGGGGGGTAATGGCAATCAGCCCCAGCATTTT. The encoded protein is CASSLDGQGGNGNQPQHF. Full variable domain (rest looked up from reference TRBV7-2 and TRBJ1-5): GAGVSQSPSNKVTEKGKDVELRCDPISGHTALYWYRQSLGQGLEFLIYFQGNSAPDKSGLPSDRFSAERTGGSVSTLTIQRTQQEDSAVYLCASSLDGQGGNGNQPQHFGDGTRLSIL.

The CDR3 loop reads CASSVAQGWPVTEAFF. The CDR3 DNA is TGTGCCAGCAGCGTAGCACAGGGGTGGCCGGTCACTGAAGCTTTCTTT. The V call is TRBV9, the J call TRBJ1-1; TRBD1 agrees at 7 bases. Germline trimming cut 0 bases from V and 4 bases from J; bases unmatched to any gene: 9. The CDR3 is 16 residues long. The V gene's germline CDR1 is SGDLS and CDR2 YYNGEE.